Listed below are T cell receptor beta chains from one sample, sequenced in a study of T cells after yellow fever vaccination. Each CDR3 protein gets one entry after TCRdb re-called the 5' RACE reads with MiXCR. The sample lists 500,000 to 650,000 distinct CDR3 sequences, about 15% occurring once. Source: PBMCs, taken about 5 days after the first yellow fever vaccination. Receptors originate from a man in his late teens or twenties who received the YFV17D yellow fever vaccine. CDR3s include the opening cysteine and the closing phenylalanine or tryptophan. The order of the fields is clone size, CDR3 length, J gene, D gene, V gene, CDR3 DNA, CDR3 protein. D genes are given only for firm matches. Not all rows give a size; the values are once, few, many and, for expanded clones, a class.

clone_size: many; cdr3_length: 15; j_call: TRBJ2-7; d_call: .; v_call: TRBV20-1; cdr3_nt: TGCAGTGCTAGAGATTATCTAGGTGGGTTCGACGAGCAGTACTTC; cdr3_aa: CSARDYLGGFDEQYF
clone_size: .; cdr3_length: 12; j_call: TRBJ1-1; d_call: .; v_call: TRBV7-9; cdr3_nt: TGTGCCAGCAGCCAATTTGAAGCTGAAGCTTTCTTT; cdr3_aa: CASSQFEAEAFF
clone_size: .; cdr3_length: 16; j_call: TRBJ2-1; d_call: TRBD2; v_call: TRBV9; cdr3_nt: TGTGCCAGCAGCTCGCGGACTAGCGGGGCCTACAATGAGCAGTTCTTC; cdr3_aa: CASSSRTSGAYNEQFF
clone_size: few; cdr3_length: 14; j_call: TRBJ2-3; d_call: .; v_call: TRBV29-1; cdr3_nt: TGCAGCGTTGAACCGGACTGGAGCACAGATACGCAGTATTTT; cdr3_aa: CSVEPDWSTDTQYF
clone_size: .; cdr3_length: 13; j_call: TRBJ1-1; d_call: .; v_call: TRBV7-2; cdr3_nt: TGTGCCAGCAGCTCAGGTCCGGGGACTGAAGCTTTCTTT; cdr3_aa: CASSSGPGTEAFF
clone_size: .; cdr3_length: 16; j_call: TRBJ1-1; d_call: .; v_call: TRBV4-2; cdr3_nt: TGTGCCAGCAGCCAAGATCTCGGAAGAGGAAAGGTTGGGGCTTTCTTT; cdr3_aa: CASSQDLGRGKVGAFF
clone_size: .; cdr3_length: 14; j_call: TRBJ2-5; d_call: .; v_call: TRBV4-1; cdr3_nt: TGCGCCAGCAGCCAAGATTCCGGGTCAGAGACCCAGTACTTC; cdr3_aa: CASSQDSGSETQYF
clone_size: .; cdr3_length: 13; j_call: TRBJ1-5; d_call: TRBD1; v_call: TRBV5-4; cdr3_nt: TGTGCCATGGGACAGGGGGCCGATCAGCCCCAGCATTTT; cdr3_aa: CAMGQGADQPQHF
clone_size: .; cdr3_length: 12; j_call: TRBJ1-6; d_call: .; v_call: TRBV25-1; cdr3_nt: TGTGCCAGCAGTGGGGATTATTCACCCCTCCACTTT; cdr3_aa: CASSGDYSPLHF
clone_size: .; cdr3_length: 15; j_call: TRBJ2-5; d_call: .; v_call: TRBV7-2; cdr3_nt: TGTGCCAGCAGCTTCCAGGGCCCCCCTCTGGAGACCCAGTACTTC; cdr3_aa: CASSFQGPPLETQYF
clone_size: .; cdr3_length: 14; j_call: TRBJ2-3; d_call: .; v_call: TRBV20-1; cdr3_nt: TGCAGTGCCCTTGTTACAGGGGGGGTAGATACGCAGTATTTT; cdr3_aa: CSALVTGGVDTQYF
clone_size: few; cdr3_length: 15; j_call: TRBJ1-1; d_call: TRBD1; v_call: TRBV5-1; cdr3_nt: TGCGCCAGCAGCTTGGGACAGGGATGGGGCACTGAAGCTTTCTTT; cdr3_aa: CASSLGQGWGTEAFF
clone_size: .; cdr3_length: 13; j_call: TRBJ2-3; d_call: .; v_call: TRBV20-1; cdr3_nt: TGCAGTGTTACCAGCGGGAGCACAGATACGCAGTATTTT; cdr3_aa: CSVTSGSTDTQYF
clone_size: .; cdr3_length: 16; j_call: TRBJ1-6; d_call: .; v_call: TRBV7-2; cdr3_nt: TGTGCCAGCAGCTTAGAGCTCCCATGGGTGGATTCACCCCTCCACTTT; cdr3_aa: CASSLELPWVDSPLHF
clone_size: few; cdr3_length: 18; j_call: TRBJ1-3; d_call: TRBD1; v_call: TRBV20-1; cdr3_nt: TGCAGTGCTACCCAAGCCGGGACAGGGGGCATCTCTGGAAACACCATATATTTT; cdr3_aa: CSATQAGTGGISGNTIYF
clone_size: .; cdr3_length: 14; j_call: TRBJ2-7; d_call: .; v_call: TRBV20-1; cdr3_nt: TGCAGTGCGCCGGTGGGTACAGGGTCGAACGAGCAGTACTTC; cdr3_aa: CSAPVGTGSNEQYF
clone_size: .; cdr3_length: 14; j_call: TRBJ2-2; d_call: .; v_call: TRBV19; cdr3_nt: TGTGCCAGTAGGACGGGGGGCCGGAGCGGGGAGCTGTTTTTT; cdr3_aa: CASRTGGRSGELFF
clone_size: few; cdr3_length: 15; j_call: TRBJ1-2; d_call: TRBD1; v_call: TRBV7-9; cdr3_nt: TGTGCCAGCAGTCCGAGGGACAGCTCTAACTATGGCTACACCTTC; cdr3_aa: CASSPRDSSNYGYTF
clone_size: .; cdr3_length: 13; j_call: TRBJ1-1; d_call: TRBD1; v_call: TRBV3-1; cdr3_nt: TGTGCCAGCAGCCCGGGACAGGGGGCGAGGGCTTTCTTT; cdr3_aa: CASSPGQGARAFF
clone_size: .; cdr3_length: 14; j_call: TRBJ2-4; d_call: .; v_call: TRBV25-1; cdr3_nt: TGTGCCAGCAGTGCCCAGGGGGGCAAAAACATTCAGTACTTC; cdr3_aa: CASSAQGGKNIQYF
clone_size: .; cdr3_length: 15; j_call: TRBJ2-5; d_call: .; v_call: TRBV30; cdr3_nt: TGTGCCTGGAGTGTACAGGGCGTGGGGTGGGGGACCCAGTACTTC; cdr3_aa: CAWSVQGVGWGTQYF
clone_size: .; cdr3_length: 14; j_call: TRBJ1-1; d_call: .; v_call: TRBV10-3; cdr3_nt: TGTGCCATCACTAAGGGGTTGGTGAACACTGAAGCTTTCTTT; cdr3_aa: CAITKGLVNTEAFF
clone_size: .; cdr3_length: 16; j_call: TRBJ2-3; d_call: TRBD1; v_call: TRBV4-3; cdr3_nt: TGCGCCAGCAGCCAAGGAAGGAGACAGGGGGTTGATACGCAGTATTTT; cdr3_aa: CASSQGRRQGVDTQYF
clone_size: few; cdr3_length: 15; j_call: TRBJ2-1; d_call: TRBD2; v_call: TRBV12-3/TRBV12-4; cdr3_nt: TGTGCCAGCAGTCTGCAAGGGACTAGCGGGGGCAAGCAGTTCTTC; cdr3_aa: CASSLQGTSGGKQFF
clone_size: few; cdr3_length: 14; j_call: TRBJ2-7; d_call: .; v_call: TRBV4-2; cdr3_nt: TGTGCCAGCAGCCACCCCGAGGCGGCCTACGAGCAGTACTTC; cdr3_aa: CASSHPEAAYEQYF
clone_size: .; cdr3_length: 18; j_call: TRBJ2-5; d_call: TRBD2; v_call: TRBV11-1; cdr3_nt: TGTGCCAGCAGCCGTCTGACTAGCGGGGGGGCCGGGTTCCAGACCCAGTACTTC; cdr3_aa: CASSRLTSGGAGFQTQYF
clone_size: .; cdr3_length: 13; j_call: TRBJ2-1; d_call: .; v_call: TRBV7-2; cdr3_nt: TGTGCCAGCAGCTTTCAAGACTACAATGAGCAGTTCTTC; cdr3_aa: CASSFQDYNEQFF
clone_size: .; cdr3_length: 16; j_call: TRBJ2-1; d_call: TRBD2; v_call: TRBV6-5; cdr3_nt: TGTGCCAGCAGTTATATAGTGGCTAGCGGGGGCTATGAGCAGTTCTTC; cdr3_aa: CASSYIVASGGYEQFF
clone_size: few; cdr3_length: 15; j_call: TRBJ2-7; d_call: .; v_call: TRBV7-9; cdr3_nt: TGTGCCAGCAGCTTGGATTCCACAAGCCCCTACGAGCAGTACTTC; cdr3_aa: CASSLDSTSPYEQYF
clone_size: .; cdr3_length: 13; j_call: TRBJ2-3; d_call: TRBD1; v_call: TRBV30; cdr3_nt: TGTGCCTGGAGAAGGGGGCAGGCAGATACGCAGTATTTT; cdr3_aa: CAWRRGQADTQYF
clone_size: few; cdr3_length: 14; j_call: TRBJ1-2; d_call: .; v_call: TRBV7-2; cdr3_nt: TGTGCCAGCAGCTCCACCGGGTGGGACTATGGCTACACCTTC; cdr3_aa: CASSSTGWDYGYTF